This T cell receptor beta chain was retrieved from a study of identical twins. Template switching added a universal primer site; cDNA carried unique molecular identifiers. From the 5' RACE reads, TCRdb called clonotypes with MiXCR, one entry per CDR3 protein. The sample carries under 250,000 distinct CDR3 sequences, about 7.5% recorded once. This CDR3 contains 14 residues. Germline V gene sequence: CDR1 SQVTM, CDR2 ANQGSEA. The ends were cut back, 8 bases at V and 1 base at J, with 14 bases in the middle. As regards this clonotype: The target antigen is unknown.

Points from the study as a whole: Some out-of-frame alpha sequences were shared by twins, and these showed excess low generation probability. Out-of-frame TCR alpha sharing in monozygotic twins exceeded recombination model predictions.

Separately, the same data were catalogued under a study of yellow fever vaccine responses in identical twins.

This sequence originates from a woman between 18 and 29 years old in good health. This chain connects TRBV29-1 to TRBJ2-2, with a possible D match to TRBD1 (6 bases). The material sequenced was CD8+ T cells sorted from blood. The CDR3 sequence: CSTSDSLNTGELFF. CDR3 DNA sequence: TGCAGCACTTCGGACAGCTTGAACACCGGGGAGCTGTTTTTT.